These T cell receptor beta chains were read from a single sample in a study of blood T cell repertoires in COVID-19. TCRdb's copy holds only in-frame clones and misses some; the assay was immunoSEQ multiplex PCR. Of about 240,000 clones listed, 75% to 90% were seen once; the top ten hold more than 6%. Specimen: peripheral blood. The receptors here all came from a man aged 60 to 69 who had recovered from COVID-19. The CDR3 runs from the conserved cysteine through the conserved F or W. D genes are given only for firm matches. Size tells how often a clone was seen (once, few, many) or the class of an expanded clone, and some rows leave it out.

d_call clone_size j_call v_call cdr3_aa cdr3_nt
TRBD1 - TRBJ2-4 TRBV2 CASSEVRLDRGLVKNIQYF TGTGCCAGCAGTGAAGTCCGATTGGACAGGGGGCTGGTCAAAAACATTCAGTACTTC
TRBD2 - TRBJ2-2 TRBV27 CASSFGRTRRNTGELFF TGTGCCAGCAGTTTCGGGAGGACGAGACGGAACACCGGGGAGCTGTTTTTT
- few TRBJ1-5 TRBV5-6 CASSASLTRSNQPQHF TGTGCCAGCAGCGCCTCACTGACGAGGAGCAATCAGCCCCAGCATTTT
- - TRBJ2-7 TRBV5-1 CASSLGRERAYEQYF TGCGCCAGCAGCTTGGGAAGGGAGAGGGCCTACGAGCAGTACTTC
- - TRBJ1-4 TRBV5-1 CASRGNRIPNEKLFF TGCGCCAGCAGGGGGAACAGGATCCCCAATGAAAAACTGTTTTTT
- - TRBJ1-1 TRBV5-1 CASSPNRVSGTEAFF TGCGCCAGCAGCCCAAACAGGGTTTCGGGCACTGAAGCTTTCTTT
- - TRBJ2-4 TRBV19 CASSIQGLRIAKNIQYF TGTGCCAGTAGTATACAGGGACTGCGAATAGCCAAAAACATTCAGTACTTC
TRBD2 - TRBJ2-1 TRBV7-9 CASSLVSTSGGWNEQFF TGTGCCAGCAGCTTAGTTTCCACTAGCGGGGGTTGGAATGAGCAGTTCTTC
- - TRBJ2-7 TRBV7-9 CASSLFGRTYEQYF TGTGCCAGCAGCTTATTCGGGAGAACCTACGAGCAGTACTTC
TRBD2 - TRBJ2-5 TRBV7-2 CASSYGLAGGSKQETQYF TGTGCCAGCAGCTACGGACTAGCGGGGGGGTCAAAACAAGAGACCCAGTACTTC
- - TRBJ2-2 TRBV30 CAWRTGNTGELFF TGTGCCTGGAGGACAGGGAACACCGGGGAGCTGTTTTTT
- - TRBJ2-3 TRBV5-1 CASSLGSGSLLTDTQYF TGCGCCAGCAGCTTGGGCAGCGGGTCCCTTCTCACAGATACGCAGTATTTT
- - TRBJ1-6 TRBV12-3/TRBV12-4 CASSLGGALHF TGTGCCAGCAGTTTGGGGGGTGCTCTCCACTTT
TRBD1 - TRBJ1-1 TRBV6-5 CASRGTGGKNTEAFF TGTGCCAGCAGGGGGACAGGGGGAAAAAACACTGAAGCTTTCTTT
- - TRBJ1-2 TRBV5-4 CASSRPSGSGFGYTF TGTGCCAGCAGCCGTCCCTCAGGGTCAGGCTTTGGCTACACCTTC
- - TRBJ2-7 TRBV28 CAGRSGSSYEQYF TGTGCCGGCCGCTCCGGGAGCTCCTACGAGCAGTACTTC
TRBD1 - TRBJ2-1 TRBV29-1 CSAPLQGTEQFF TGCAGCGCTCCCTTACAGGGGACTGAGCAGTTCTTC
- once TRBJ1-4 TRBV5-1 CASSRNAGVGSEKLFF TGCGCCAGCAGCAGAAACGCAGGGGTGGGGAGTGAAAAACTGTTTTTT
- - TRBJ1-2 TRBV4-2 CASSHWDKGNYGYTF TGTGCCAGCAGCCACTGGGACAAAGGAAACTATGGCTACACCTTC
TRBD1 - TRBJ2-2 TRBV7-9 CASSSGTGVYTGELFF TGTGCCAGCAGCTCCGGGACAGGGGTCTACACCGGGGAGCTGTTTTTT
- - TRBJ1-2 TRBV27 CASSLFFRGTNYGYTF TGTGCCAGCAGTTTATTTTTCCGGGGGACTAACTATGGCTACACCTTC
- - TRBJ1-5 TRBV19 CASSMQGEGGQPQHF TGTGCCAGTAGTATGCAAGGGGAGGGGGGACAGCCCCAGCATTTT
TRBD1 - TRBJ2-5 TRBV5-6 CASSPGTGRTQGTQYF TGTGCCAGCAGCCCCGGGACAGGGCGGACCCAAGGGACCCAGTACTTC
- - TRBJ1-1 TRBV18 CASSPLGGTEAFF TGTGCCAGCTCACCACTGGGGGGGACTGAAGCTTTCTTT
- - TRBJ2-5 TRBV10-1 CASRWGEEVKQETQYF TGCGCCAGCAGGTGGGGGGAGGAGGTAAAACAAGAGACCCAGTACTTC
TRBD2 - TRBJ2-1 TRBV28 CASSFVAGASSYNEQFF TGTGCCAGCAGTTTTGTAGCGGGAGCTAGCTCCTACAATGAGCAGTTCTTC
TRBD1 - TRBJ1-3 TRBV6-5 CASRSSDRRGNTIYF TGTGCCAGCAGGTCCTCGGACAGGAGAGGAAACACCATATATTTT
- - TRBJ2-2 TRBV7-2 CASSLEDYPNGELFF TGTGCCAGCAGCTTAGAAGACTACCCAAACGGGGAGCTGTTTTTT
- - TRBJ1-6 TRBV5-1 CASSMGRDNSPLHF TGCGCCAGCAGCATGGGACGGGATAATTCACCCCTCCACTTT
- - TRBJ2-5 TRBV11-3 CASSFSLGGLQETQYF TGTGCCAGCAGCTTTAGTCTCGGCGGACTTCAAGAGACCCAGTACTTC
TRBD1 - TRBJ1-6 TRBV6-2/TRBV6-3 CASSYGTANSPLHF TGTGCCAGCAGTTACGGGACAGCAAATTCACCCCTCCACTTT
TRBD2 - TRBJ2-3 TRBV9 CASSVVGRTSGGAEDTQYF TGTGCCAGCAGCGTAGTTGGTCGAACTAGCGGGGGGGCCGAGGATACGCAGTATTTT
- - TRBJ1-6 TRBV5-1 CASSLDAGNNSPLHF TGCGCCAGCAGCTTGGACGCGGGGAATAATTCACCCCTCCACTTT
TRBD1 few TRBJ2-2 TRBV27 CASRSQGAWTGELFF TGTGCCAGCAGATCACAGGGGGCATGGACCGGGGAGCTGTTTTTT
- - TRBJ2-5 TRBV10-2 CASCGAAKQETQYF TGCGCCAGTTGCGGCGCGGCGAAGCAAGAGACCCAGTACTTC
TRBD1 - TRBJ1-6 TRBV4-2 CASSQDGDRENSPLHF TGTGCCAGCAGCCAAGATGGGGACAGGGAGAATTCACCCCTCCACTTT
- - TRBJ2-1 TRBV10-2 CASSELGADNEQFF TGCGCCAGCAGTGAATTGGGGGCGGACAATGAGCAGTTCTTC
- - TRBJ2-1 TRBV12-5 CAIKTGSYNEQFF TGTGCTATAAAAACGGGCTCCTACAATGAGCAGTTCTTC
- - TRBJ2-1 TRBV24-1 CATSDISEQFF TGTGCCACCAGTGATATAAGCGAACAGTTCTTC
- few TRBJ1-2 TRBV24-1 CATSDLQGGYTF TGTGCCACCAGTGATTTGCAGGGTGGCTACACCTTC
- - TRBJ1-1 TRBV12-3/TRBV12-4 CASSFAGGTEAFF TGTGCCAGCAGTTTCGCGGGGGGCACTGAAGCTTTCTTT
- - TRBJ1-3 TRBV19 CASIKKRAPGAEGNTIYF TGTGCCAGTATTAAAAAGAGGGCTCCAGGAGCGGAAGGAAACACCATATATTTT
TRBD1 - TRBJ1-2 TRBV27 CASSPQGQHGYTF TGTGCCAGCAGTCCACAGGGGCAACATGGCTACACCTTC
TRBD1 many TRBJ1-2 TRBV6-6 CASSYGGGGYGYTF TGTGCCAGCAGTTACGGAGGGGGCGGCTATGGCTACACCTTC
TRBD1 - TRBJ1-1 TRBV19 CASSIYLTGMGTEAFF TGTGCCAGTAGTATTTACCTGACAGGGATGGGAACTGAAGCTTTCTTT
TRBD1 few TRBJ2-2 TRBV19 CASSIHRGQGGTGELFF TGTGCCAGTAGTATCCATAGAGGACAGGGAGGCACCGGGGAGCTGTTTTTT
TRBD1 - TRBJ1-3 TRBV9 CASSVMGQSGNTIYF TGTGCCAGCAGCGTTATGGGACAGTCCGGAAACACCATATATTTT
TRBD1 - TRBJ1-2 TRBV6-2/TRBV6-3 CASSYSGTGVGYTF TGTGCCAGCAGTTACTCCGGGACAGGGGTTGGCTACACCTTC
TRBD1 - TRBJ2-7 TRBV6-5 CASRTGTAYEQYF TGTGCCAGCAGAACCGGGACAGCCTACGAGCAGTACTTC
- - TRBJ1-1 TRBV24-1 CATQGGHGTEAFF TGTGCCACCCAGGGAGGGCACGGCACTGAAGCTTTCTTT
- - TRBJ2-3 TRBV5-4 CASSLPGVDTQYF TGTGCCAGCAGCTTGCCGGGGGTGGATACGCAGTATTTT
- once TRBJ2-7 TRBV9 CASSRDFYEQYF TGTGCCAGCAGCCGGGACTTCTACGAGCAGTACTTC
- - TRBJ2-7 TRBV18 CASSPPWRAFEQYF TGTGCCAGCTCACCACCGTGGCGGGCCTTCGAGCAGTACTTC
TRBD2 - TRBJ2-1 TRBV12-5 CASGLVLWTSGANEQFF TGTGCTAGTGGTTTGGTACTTTGGACTAGCGGGGCTAATGAGCAGTTCTTC